This T cell receptor (beta chain) came from a study of blood T cell repertoires in COVID-19. Overall study context: Acute and convalescent COVID-19 samples came from the United States, Italy and Spain. Nucleic acid was either cDNA or gDNA, and it came from T cells, B-cell-depleted T cells, or PBMCs.

The germline V gene encodes CDR1 LGHDT and CDR2 YNNKEL (reference sequence). V was trimmed by 4 bases and J by 0 bases, leaving 20 bases between them. The CDR3 is 18 amino acids. Original handling: Estimation of nucleated cell counts was performed using reference gene primer amplification. The protocol was immunoSEQ multiplex PCR, while the TCRdb copy is restricted to in-frame clones and leaves out a portion. The D gene and trimming were derived from the DNA, and the V and J assignments and clone size from that table. The sample lists about 150,000 clones; 80% were seen once. Sequenced input: peripheral blood. V usage is TRBV3-1 (or the pseudogene TRBV3-2) and J usage is TRBJ2-3; D may be TRBD2 (6 bases). This sequence originates from a man aged 55 to 70 with active or convalescent COVID-19. The CDR3: CASSPPSGAAGSTDTQYF. The CDR3 DNA reads TGTGCCAGCAGCCCCCCCAGTGGAGCAGCGGGCAGCACAGATACGCAGTATTTT.